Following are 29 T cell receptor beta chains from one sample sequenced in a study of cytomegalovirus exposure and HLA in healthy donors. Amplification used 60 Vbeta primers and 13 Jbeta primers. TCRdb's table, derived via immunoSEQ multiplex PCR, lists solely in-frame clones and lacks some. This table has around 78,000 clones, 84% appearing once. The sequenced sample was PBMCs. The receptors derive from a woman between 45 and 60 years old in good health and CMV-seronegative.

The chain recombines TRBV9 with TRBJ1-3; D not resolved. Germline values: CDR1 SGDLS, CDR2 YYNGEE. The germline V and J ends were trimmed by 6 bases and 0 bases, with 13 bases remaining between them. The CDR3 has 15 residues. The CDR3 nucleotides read TGTGCCAGCAAAAAGGCAGCGAACTCTGGAAACACCATATATTTT. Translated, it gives CASKKAANSGNTIYF.

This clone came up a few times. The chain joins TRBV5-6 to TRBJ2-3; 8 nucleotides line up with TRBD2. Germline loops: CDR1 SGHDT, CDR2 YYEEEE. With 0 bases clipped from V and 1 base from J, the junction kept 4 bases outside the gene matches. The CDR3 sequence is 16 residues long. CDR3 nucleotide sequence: TGTGCCAGCAGCTTGGTAGCGGGAAGGGGCACAGATACGCAGTATTTT. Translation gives CASSLVAGRGTDTQYF.

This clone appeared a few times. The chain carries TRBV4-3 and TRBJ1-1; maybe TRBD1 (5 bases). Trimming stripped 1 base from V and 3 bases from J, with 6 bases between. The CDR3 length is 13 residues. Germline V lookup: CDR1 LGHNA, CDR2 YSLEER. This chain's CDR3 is CASSQGTYTEAFF. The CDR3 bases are TGCGCCAGCAGCCAAGGGACATACACTGAAGCTTTCTTT.

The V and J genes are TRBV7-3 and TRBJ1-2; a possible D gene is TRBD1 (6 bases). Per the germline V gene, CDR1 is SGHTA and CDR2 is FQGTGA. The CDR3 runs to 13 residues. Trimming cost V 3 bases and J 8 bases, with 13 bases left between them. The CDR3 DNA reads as TGTGCCAGCAGCTTGAATGGGGGCTTGGGCTACACCTTC. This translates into CASSLNGGLGYTF.

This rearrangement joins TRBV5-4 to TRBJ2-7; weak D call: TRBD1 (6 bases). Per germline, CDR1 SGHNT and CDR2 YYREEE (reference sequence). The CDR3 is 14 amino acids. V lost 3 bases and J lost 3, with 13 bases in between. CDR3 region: CASSWGTGNYEQYV. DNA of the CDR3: TGTGCCAGCAGCTGGGGCACAGGGAACTACGAGCAGTACGTC.

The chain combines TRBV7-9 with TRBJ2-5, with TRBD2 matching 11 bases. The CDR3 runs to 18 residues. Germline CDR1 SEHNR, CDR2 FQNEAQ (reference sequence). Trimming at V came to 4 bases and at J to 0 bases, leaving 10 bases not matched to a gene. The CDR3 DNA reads TGTGCCAGCAGCTGGCCCCGGACTAGCGGGTCCCACCAAGAGACCCAGTACTTC. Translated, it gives CASSWPRTSGSHQETQYF.

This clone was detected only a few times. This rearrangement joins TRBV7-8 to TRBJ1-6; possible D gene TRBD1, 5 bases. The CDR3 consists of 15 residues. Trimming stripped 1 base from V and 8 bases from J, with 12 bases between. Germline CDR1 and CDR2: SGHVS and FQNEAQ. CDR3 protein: CASSLESGDYSPLHF. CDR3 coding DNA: TGTGCCAGCAGCTTAGAATCCGGGGACTATTCACCCCTCCACTTT.

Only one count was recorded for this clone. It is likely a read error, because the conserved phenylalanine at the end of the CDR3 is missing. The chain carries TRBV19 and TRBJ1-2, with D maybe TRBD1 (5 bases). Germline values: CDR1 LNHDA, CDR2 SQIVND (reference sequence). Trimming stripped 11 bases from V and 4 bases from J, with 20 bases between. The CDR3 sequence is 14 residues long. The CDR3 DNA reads TGTGCCGGGGCGACAACTCCGGAGGGCTATGGCTACACCGTC. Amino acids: CAGATTPEGYGYTV.

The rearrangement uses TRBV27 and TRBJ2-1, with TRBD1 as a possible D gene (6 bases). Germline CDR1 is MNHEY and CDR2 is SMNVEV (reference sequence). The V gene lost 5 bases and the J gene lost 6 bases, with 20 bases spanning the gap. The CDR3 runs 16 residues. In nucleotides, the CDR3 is TGTGCCAGCAGTCCAACCTCCGGGACACCTTCCAATGAGCAGTTCTTC. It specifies CASSPTSGTPSNEQFF.

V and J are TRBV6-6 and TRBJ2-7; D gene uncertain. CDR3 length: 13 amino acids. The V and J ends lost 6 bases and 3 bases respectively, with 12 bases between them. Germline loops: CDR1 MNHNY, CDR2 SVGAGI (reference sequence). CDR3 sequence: CASSNYNSYEQYF. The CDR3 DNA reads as TGTGCCAGCAGCAATTACAACAGCTACGAGCAGTACTTC.

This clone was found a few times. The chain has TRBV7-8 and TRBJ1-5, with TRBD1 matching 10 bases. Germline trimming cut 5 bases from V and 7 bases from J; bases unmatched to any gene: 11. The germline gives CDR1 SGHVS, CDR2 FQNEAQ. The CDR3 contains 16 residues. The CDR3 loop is CASSLRQGAILQPQHF. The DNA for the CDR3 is TGTGCCAGCAGCCTAAGACAGGGGGCAATTCTACAGCCCCAGCATTTT.

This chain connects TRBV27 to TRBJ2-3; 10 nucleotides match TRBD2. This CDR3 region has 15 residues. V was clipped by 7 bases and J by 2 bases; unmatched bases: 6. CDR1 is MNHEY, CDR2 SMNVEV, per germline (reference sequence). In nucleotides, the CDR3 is TGTGCCAGCAATCCGAGCGGGGGGGCCACAGATACGCAGTATTTT. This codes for CASNPSGGATDTQYF.

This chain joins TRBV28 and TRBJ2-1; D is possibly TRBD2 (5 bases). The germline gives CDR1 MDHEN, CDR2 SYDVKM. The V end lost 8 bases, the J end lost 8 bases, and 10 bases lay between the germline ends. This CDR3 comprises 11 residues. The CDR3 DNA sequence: TGTGCCAGCTCCTCAGCGGATGAGCAGTTCTTC. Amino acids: CASSSADEQFF. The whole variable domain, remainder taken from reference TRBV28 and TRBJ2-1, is DVKVTQSSRYLVKRTGEKVFLECVQDMDHENMFWYRQDPGLGLRLIYFSYDVKMKEKGDIPEGYSVSREKKERFSLILESASTNQTSMYLCASSSADEQFFGPGTRLTVL.

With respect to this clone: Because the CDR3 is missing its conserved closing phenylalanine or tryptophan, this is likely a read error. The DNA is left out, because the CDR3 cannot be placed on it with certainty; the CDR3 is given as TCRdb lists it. CDR3 sequence reads: CASSWGGQAIRN. V gene TRBV7-9 combines with J gene TRBJ1-1. The germline CDR1 and CDR2 sequences are SEHNR and FQNEAQ (reference sequence). The CDR3 totals 12 residues, both ends included.

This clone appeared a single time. In DNA, the CDR3 is TGCGCCAGCAGCCCCATGGTGGGGGCGGCGAACACTGAAGCTTTCTTT. Translating it yields CASSPMVGAANTEAFF. This chain links TRBV5-1 with TRBJ1-1, with TRBD1 as a possible D gene (6 bases). The CDR3 sequence is 16 residues long. Germline V gene sequence: CDR1 SGHRS, CDR2 YFSETQ. Trimming took 4 bases from V and 1 from J, leaving 17 bases between them.

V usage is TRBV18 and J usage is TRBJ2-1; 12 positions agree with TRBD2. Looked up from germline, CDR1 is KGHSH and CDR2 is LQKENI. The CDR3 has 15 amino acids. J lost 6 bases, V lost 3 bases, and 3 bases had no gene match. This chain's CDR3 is CASSPLAGGFNEQFF. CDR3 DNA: TGTGCCAGCTCACCCCTAGCGGGGGGGTTCAATGAGCAGTTCTTC.

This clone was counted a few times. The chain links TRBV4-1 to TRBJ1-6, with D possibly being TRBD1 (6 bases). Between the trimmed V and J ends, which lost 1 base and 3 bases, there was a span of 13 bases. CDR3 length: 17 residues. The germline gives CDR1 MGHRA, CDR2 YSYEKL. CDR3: CASSQGTGSNYNSPLHF. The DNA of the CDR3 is TGCGCCAGCAGCCAAGGAACAGGGTCTAACTATAATTCACCCCTCCACTTT.

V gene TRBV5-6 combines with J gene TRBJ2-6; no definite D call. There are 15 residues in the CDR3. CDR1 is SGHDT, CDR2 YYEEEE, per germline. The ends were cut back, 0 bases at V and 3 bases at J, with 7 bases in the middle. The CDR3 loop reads CASSLGPNGANVLTF. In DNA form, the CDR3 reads TGTGCCAGCAGCTTGGGTCCCAATGGGGCCAACGTCCTGACTTTC.

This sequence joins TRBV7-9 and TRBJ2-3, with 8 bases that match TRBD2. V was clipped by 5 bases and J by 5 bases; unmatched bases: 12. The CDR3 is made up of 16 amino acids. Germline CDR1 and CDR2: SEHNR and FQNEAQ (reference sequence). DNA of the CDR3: TGTGCCAGCAGCCTTCGGACGGGAGGGACGGGAGATACGCAGTATTTT. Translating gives CASSLRTGGTGDTQYF.

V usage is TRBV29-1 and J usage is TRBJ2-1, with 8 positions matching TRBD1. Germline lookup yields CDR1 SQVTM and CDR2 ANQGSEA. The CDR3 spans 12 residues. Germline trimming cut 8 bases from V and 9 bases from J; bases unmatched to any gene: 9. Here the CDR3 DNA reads TGCAGCACGGCTGGACAGGGAGGTGAGCAGTTCTTC. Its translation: CSTAGQGGEQFF.

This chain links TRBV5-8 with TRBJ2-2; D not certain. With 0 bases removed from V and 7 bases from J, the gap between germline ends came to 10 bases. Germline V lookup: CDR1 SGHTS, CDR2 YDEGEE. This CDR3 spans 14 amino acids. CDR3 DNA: TGTGCCAGCAGCTTGGATGGGTCAGGCGGGGAGCTGTTTTTT. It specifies CASSLDGSGGELFF.

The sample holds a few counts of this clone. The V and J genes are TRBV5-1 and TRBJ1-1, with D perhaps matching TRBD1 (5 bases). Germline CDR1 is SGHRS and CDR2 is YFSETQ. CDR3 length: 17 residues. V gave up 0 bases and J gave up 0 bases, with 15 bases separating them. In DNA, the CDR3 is TGCGCCAGCAGCTTGGCCGGACGGGGGTCCATGAACACTGAAGCTTTCTTT. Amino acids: CASSLAGRGSMNTEAFF.

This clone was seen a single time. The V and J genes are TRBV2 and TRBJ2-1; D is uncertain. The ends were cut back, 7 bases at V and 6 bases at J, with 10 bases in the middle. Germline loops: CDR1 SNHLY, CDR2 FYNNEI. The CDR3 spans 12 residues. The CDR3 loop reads CASTLVSNEQFF. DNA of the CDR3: TGTGCCAGCACTCTAGTTTCCAATGAGCAGTTCTTC.

As DNA, the CDR3 is TGTGCCAGCAGCCTACCGGGTGAAAAACTGTTTTTT. It codes for CASSLPGEKLFF. The chain carries TRBV5-4 and TRBJ1-4; no clear D. V was trimmed by 4 bases and J by 7 bases, leaving 8 bases between them. The CDR3 contains 12 residues. Germline values: CDR1 SGHNT, CDR2 YYREEE (reference sequence).

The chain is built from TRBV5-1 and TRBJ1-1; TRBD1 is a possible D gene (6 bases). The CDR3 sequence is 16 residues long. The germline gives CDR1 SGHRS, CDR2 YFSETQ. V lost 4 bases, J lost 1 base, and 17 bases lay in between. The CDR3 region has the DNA TGCGCCAGCAGCCACAGACTGGGGGGGCCGAACACTGAAGCTTTCTTT. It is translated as CASSHRLGGPNTEAFF. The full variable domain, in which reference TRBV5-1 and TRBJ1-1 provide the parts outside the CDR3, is KAGVTQTPRYLIKTRGQQVTLSCSPISGHRSVSWYQQTPGQGLQFLFEYFSETQRNKGNFPGRFSGRQFSNSRSEMNVSTLELGDSALYLCASSHRLGGPNTEAFFGQGTRLTVV.

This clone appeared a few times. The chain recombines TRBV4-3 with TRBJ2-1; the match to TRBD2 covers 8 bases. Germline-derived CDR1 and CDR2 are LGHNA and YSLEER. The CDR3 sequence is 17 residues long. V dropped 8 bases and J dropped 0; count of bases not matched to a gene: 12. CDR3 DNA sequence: TGCGCCAGCTCCGGCCGGGGGGGAGCGGTCTCCTACAATGAGCAGTTCTTC. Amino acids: CASSGRGGAVSYNEQFF.

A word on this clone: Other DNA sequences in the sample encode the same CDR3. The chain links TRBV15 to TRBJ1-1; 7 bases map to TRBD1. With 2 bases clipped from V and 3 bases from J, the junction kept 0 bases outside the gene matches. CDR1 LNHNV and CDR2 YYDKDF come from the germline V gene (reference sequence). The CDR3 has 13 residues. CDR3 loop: CATSRTGDTEAFF. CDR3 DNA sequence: TGTGCCACCAGCAGAACAGGGGACACTGAAGCTTTCTTT.

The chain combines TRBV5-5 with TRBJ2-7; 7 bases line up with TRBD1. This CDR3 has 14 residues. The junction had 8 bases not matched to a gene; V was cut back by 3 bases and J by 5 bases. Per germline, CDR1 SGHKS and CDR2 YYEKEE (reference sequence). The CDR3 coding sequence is TGTGCCAGCAGCTCTTATCAACAGGGGAACGAGCAGTACGTC. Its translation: CASSSYQQGNEQYV.

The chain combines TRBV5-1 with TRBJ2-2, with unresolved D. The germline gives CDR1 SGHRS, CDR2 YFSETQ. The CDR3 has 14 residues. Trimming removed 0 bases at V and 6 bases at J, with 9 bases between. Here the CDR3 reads CASSLAIEAGELFF. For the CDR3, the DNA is TGCGCCAGCAGCTTGGCAATAGAGGCCGGGGAGCTGTTTTTT.